This T cell receptor beta chain was identified in a study of T cell responses to AZD1222 COVID-19 vaccine. Across the study: Second-dose schedules of about 4 or about 12 weeks were combined.

Study observations and caveats: The span of vaccine-associated CD4 TCRs extended across spike, with dominance at 160-218 and 743-854. Repertoires were obtained only post-peak T cell response. Clonal diversity was possibly underestimated, and white British individuals and females predominated among donors.

Method: immunoSEQ multiplex PCR; TCRdb's copy keeps in-frame clones and lacks some. The repertoire holds about 150,000 clones, roughly 85% seen once, with around 8.6% in the top ten. The V gene's germline CDR1 is LGHDT and CDR2 YNNKEL (reference sequence). The CDR3 sequence is 17 residues long. The ends lost 0 bases at V and 0 bases at J; junction bases unmatched: 3. Points on this clone: The antigen is not known.

This sequence was found in an adult in good health. J is TRBJ2-3 and V is TRBV3-1 (or the pseudogene TRBV3-2); 10 positions agree with TRBD2. Material: peripheral blood, obtained on day 0 of AZD1222 vaccination. CDR3 protein: CASSQDGGLASTDTQYF. The CDR3 DNA sequence: TGTGCCAGCAGCCAAGATGGGGGACTAGCGAGCACAGATACGCAGTATTTT.